The TCR beta chain under discussion was sequenced for a study of T cell responses to AZD1222 COVID-19 vaccine listed by TCRdb under 2021. Regarding the complete study: A total of over 230 trial participants underwent TCR sequencing, of whom about 200 received two doses of AZD1222 and 26 received two doses of the MenACWY control vaccine. Trial participants were enrolled by age into subgroups of 18-55, 56-69 and 70-plus years, and about 150, 27 and 61 TCR-sequenced participants, respectively, were included in these subgroups. On the study overall, not on this receptor specifically: Reportedly, almost half of the unique spike-specific TCRs recognized epitopes lying outside the regions that are mutated in the B.1.351 and B.1.1.7 variants. The 56-69-year group was small, and its depth increase did not reach significance, likely because of low power. Conclusions about previously exposed vaccinees are limited, since just a handful of AZD1222 recipients were seropositive for SARS-CoV-2 at baseline. The vaccine-associated CD4 TCRs covered the entire spike protein, and the dominant responses fell in regions 160-218 and 743-854. A significant rise in spike-specific TCR breadth and depth was observed after two AZD1222 doses relative to day 0 and relative to MenACWY recipients. Most participants were white British and females outnumbered males, and the authors suggested that clonal diversity may have been underestimated. Because no day 14 peak-response samples were available, the repertoires could be characterized only after the peak T cell response.

The CDR3 regions of human TCRbeta chains were analyzed by immunosequencing. Turning to the authors' computational methods: TCRs in the repertoires were matched against a reference library of SARS-CoV-2-specific TCRs that had been generated with the MIRA antigen-specificity platform. Breadth was defined as the fraction of unique TCRs that were SARS-CoV-2-associated, and depth was defined as the fraction of total T cells that were SARS-CoV-2-associated. Using the MIRA data, every spike-specific TCR was mapped to the spike region that the TCR reacted to and assigned to either a CD4 or a CD8 class. Log10-transformed breadth and depth values were compared by one-way ANOVA with Sidak's multiple comparisons tests. TCRdb mirrors the immuneACCESS table, restricted to in-frame sequences. Some clones are absent from its copies; in checked studies, under half trace to an unresolved V gene, and the reason for the others is unknown. V and J calls and clone size are copied from that table; D and trimming were computed from the DNA. The sample table holds 80,000 to 95,000 clones, of which around nine tenths were seen once. In total, the top ten clones hold 6% to 7.5% of the sample.

About this clone itself: Its antigen is not yet known. Base-call qualities are not available, and no considerably larger clone is one nucleotide away.

Explained via the paper, the time point label denotes: about 28 days (+/-7) after the second vaccine dose. AZD1222 recipients with second doses at about 4 weeks or about 12 weeks were pooled, because spike-specific TCR depth and breadth did not differ between schedules. The vaccinee samples were drawn from two UK trials, COV001 and COV002, one of which was a single-blind randomized controlled phase 2/3 trial testing AZD1222 (ChAdOx1 nCoV-19) in healthy adults. Trial participant PBMC samples were collected at day 0 and day 28 after the second dose for TCRbeta chain sequencing. Trimming at the junction amounts to 9 bases on V and 5 bases on J, and the germline ends lie 19 bases apart. The CDR3 measures 14 amino acids from cysteine to phenylalanine. Just CDR3 DNA is preserved here, 42 bases in frame from base 1. CDR1 and CDR2 were assigned from the germline V gene (reference sequence) as LNHDA and SQIVND.

This receptor chain uses TRBV19 and TRBJ1-1; the D gene is unclear. The specimen was peripheral blood, collected 28 days after the second AZD1222 dose. The clonotype comes from an adult who received the AZD1222 COVID-19 vaccine. The nucleotide sequence is TGTGCCAGCTCAAAGGCGTCGCTGAGGACTGAAGCTTTCTTT. Translated, this is CASSKASLRTEAFF. The CDR3 plus the reference TRBV19 and TRBJ1-1 genes for the other parts give the full variable domain: DGGITQSPKYLFRKEGQNVTLSCEQNLNHDAMYWYRQDPGQGLRLIYYSQIVNDFQKGDIAEGYSVSREKKESFPLTVTSAQKNPTAFYLCASSKASLRTEAFFGQGTRLTVV.